The entry below describes one T cell receptor beta chain. These data are taken from a study of long-term antiretroviral therapy in people with HIV. Germline CDR1 is MNHEY and CDR2 is SMNVEV (reference sequence). The ends were cut back, 8 bases at V and 3 bases at J, with 14 bases in the middle. The CDR3 consists of 13 residues. Survey level was the resolution at which the v3.0 immunoSEQ assay ran. Repertoires were generated with immunoSEQ multiplex PCR, while TCRdb's copy carries only in-frame clones and drops some. The repertoire holds more than 30,000 clones, with about four fifths as singletons. The specimen was unsorted PBMCs, collected 0.4 years before starting antiretroviral therapy. The chain employs TRBV27 and TRBJ2-7; a possible D gene is TRBD1 (6 bases). The TCR originated in a young man with HIV. The CDR3 protein is CASGAGAGYEQYF. The DNA of the CDR3 is TGTGCCAGCGGAGCAGGGGCAGGCTACGAGCAGTACTTC.